The entry below gives a single TCR beta chain sequence along with its context. Its antigen is as yet unknown. The protocol was immunoSEQ multiplex PCR, while the TCRdb copy is restricted to in-frame clones and leaves out a portion. Altogether fewer than 50,000 clones are present, around 83% being singletons, with the ten largest covering 7.5% to 8%. This record comes from a study of T cells in localized non-small cell lung cancer. Trimming left V 3 bases short and J 3 bases short, with 15 bases between. Germline V CDR1 and CDR2: LNHDA, SQIVND (reference sequence). The CDR3 totals 16 residues. Findings of the study overall: Tumor samples were not multi-region, leaving intratumor heterogeneity unexcluded. The study linked higher blood T cell density to longer overall survival. Among the tissues sampled, uninvolved adjacent lung had the highest T cell clonality, above tumor. In adjacent lung, a median around 55 of the top 100 tumor clones were found.

The gene calls are TRBV19 and TRBJ1-5; D gene uncertain. This clonotype was obtained from a man aged 40 to 70 with stage II lung adenocarcinoma. The sample in question was PBMCs, obtained before any cancer treatment. This chain's CDR3 is CASSIGPPEHNQPQHF. In DNA form, the CDR3 reads TGTGCCAGTAGTATTGGACCCCCTGAACACAATCAGCCCCAGCATTTT.